The present TCR beta chain was sequenced within a study of T cell responses to AZD1222 COVID-19 vaccine. The study's findings and limits: Nearly half of unique spike-specific TCRs reportedly avoided B.1.351 and B.1.1.7 mutated regions. Sampling that yielded the repertoires occurred only after the peak T cell response. Clonal diversity may have been underestimated in mostly white British donors.

Profiled with immunoSEQ multiplex PCR; TCRdb holds only in-frame clones, not every one. The sample records under 140,000 clones, roughly 92% being singletons. Of note for this clone: Its antigen is as yet unknown.

Germline V lookup: CDR1 MNHEY, CDR2 SMNVEV (reference sequence). The CDR3 spans 13 residues. V gave up 7 bases and J gave up 4 bases; unmatched junction bases: 5. Material: peripheral blood, obtained 28 days after the second AZD1222 dose. The chain links TRBV27 to TRBJ2-7; 9 bases align to TRBD1. The TCR sequence derives from an adult who received the AZD1222 COVID-19 vaccine. For the CDR3, the DNA is TGTGCCAGCAAGGACAGGGGAAGGTACGAGCAGTACTTC. This translates into CASKDRGRYEQYF.